This T cell receptor beta chain was documented in a study of chemoradiotherapy in HPV16-positive cancers. Across the whole study: Candidate HPV-specific T-cell clones and common TCR motifs came from functional assays in a couple of HPV16-positive patients.

Repertoires were sampled repeatedly during chemoradiotherapy. Study-wide results and caveats: HPV-responsive T-cell expansion during chemoradiotherapy was linked to improved recurrence-free survival in HPV16-positive patients. During treatment, candidate HPV-specific clones and E7-related motifs expanded in tumor.

Sequenced by immunoSEQ multiplex PCR; TCRdb stores in-frame clones only, minus some. The sample gives around 11,000 clones, 74% of which show up once; around a third is in the top ten. Worth noting for this clone: Its specificity is not known.

This CDR3 is 11 amino acids long. Germline-derived CDR1 and CDR2 are GTSNPN and SVGIG (reference sequence). V lost 0 bases and J lost 7, with 6 bases in between. This material was acquired from a patient who underwent chemoradiotherapy. V is TRBV30 and J is TRBJ2-5, with a tentative D call TRBD1 (6 bases). The TCR was taken from a human donor with HPV-associated anogenital cancer. The CDR3 DNA follows: TGTGCCTGGAGTGTAGGGGGGACCCAGTACTTC. It yields the protein CAWSVGGTQYF.